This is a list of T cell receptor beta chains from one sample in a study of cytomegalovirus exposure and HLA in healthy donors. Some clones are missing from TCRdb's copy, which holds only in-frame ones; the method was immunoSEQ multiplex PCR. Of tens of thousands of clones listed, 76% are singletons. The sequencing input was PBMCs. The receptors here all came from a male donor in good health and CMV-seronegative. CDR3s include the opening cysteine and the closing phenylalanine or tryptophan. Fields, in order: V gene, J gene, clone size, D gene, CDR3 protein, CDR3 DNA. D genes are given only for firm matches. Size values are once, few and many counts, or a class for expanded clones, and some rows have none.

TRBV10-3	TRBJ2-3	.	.	CAISDMGLIEADTQYF	TGTGCCATCAGTGACATGGGGCTAATAGAGGCTGATACGCAGTATTTT
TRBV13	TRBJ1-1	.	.	CASSLETATSEAFF	TGTGCCAGCAGCCTAGAGACAGCAACATCTGAAGCTTTCTTT
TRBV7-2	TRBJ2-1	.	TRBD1	CASSIRRDRAYNEQFF	TGTGCCAGCAGCATCCGCCGGGACAGGGCTTACAATGAGCAGTTCTTC
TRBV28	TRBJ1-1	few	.	CASSLTRSSTEAFF	TGTGCCAGCAGTTTGACCCGTAGCAGCACTGAAGCTTTCTTT
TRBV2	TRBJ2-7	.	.	CAIKQKAAYEQYF	TGTGCTATCAAGCAGAAGGCGGCATACGAGCAGTACTTC
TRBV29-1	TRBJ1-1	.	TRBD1	CSVEGQAILEAFF	TGCAGCGTTGAGGGACAGGCCATCCTTGAAGCTTTCTTT
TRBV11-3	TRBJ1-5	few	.	CASSPRGGRDQPQHF	TGTGCCAGCAGCCCAAGGGGAGGGAGGGATCAGCCCCAGCATTTT
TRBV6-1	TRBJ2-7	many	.	CASSEGETGAYEQYF	TGTGCCAGCAGTGAAGGAGAGACAGGAGCCTACGAGCAGTACTTC
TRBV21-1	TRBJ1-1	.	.	CGGDRGTEAFF	TGTGGTGGGGACAGGGGCACTGAAGCTTTCTTT
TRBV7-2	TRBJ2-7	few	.	CASSPSREYEQYF	TGTGCCAGCAGCCCCAGTAGGGAGTACGAGCAGTACTTC
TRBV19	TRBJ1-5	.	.	CASSYSTSQPQHF	TGTGCCAGTAGTTACAGTACTTCGCAGCCCCAGCATTTT
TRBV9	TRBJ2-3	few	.	CASSVERDTQYF	TGTGCCAGCAGCGTAGAGAGAGATACGCAGTATTTT
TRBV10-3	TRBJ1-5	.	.	CAIAGRNNQPQHF	TGTGCCATCGCGGGACGGAACAATCAGCCCCAGCATTTT
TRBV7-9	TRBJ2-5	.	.	CASSSILRTGLYQETQYF	TGTGCCAGCAGTTCTATCCTCCGGACCGGACTATACCAAGAGACCCAGTACTTC
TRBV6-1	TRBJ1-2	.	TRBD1	CASRKTGGKGYTF	TGTGCCAGCAGAAAGACAGGGGGCAAGGGCTACACCTTC
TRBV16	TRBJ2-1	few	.	CASSRLGSSYNEQFF	TGTGCCAGCAGCCGGTTGGGGAGCTCCTACAATGAGCAGTTCTTC
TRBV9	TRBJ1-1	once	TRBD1	CASSVGWTGYSNTEAFF	TGTGCCAGCAGCGTAGGATGGACAGGGTACAGTAACACTGAAGCTTTCTTT
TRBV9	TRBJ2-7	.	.	CASSVGGQNSYEQYF	TGTGCCAGCAGCGTAGGAGGACAGAACTCCTACGAGCAGTACTTC
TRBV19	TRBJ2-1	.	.	CASSIDPFNEQFF	TGTGCCAGTAGTATAGACCCTTTCAATGAGCAGTTCTTC
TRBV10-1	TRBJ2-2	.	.	CASSTGRDTGELFF	TGCGCCAGCAGCACGGGCAGGGACACCGGGGAGCTGTTTTTT
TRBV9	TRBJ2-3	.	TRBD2	CASTPTSGGPTDTQYF	TGTGCCAGCACCCCTACTAGCGGGGGCCCCACAGATACGCAGTATTTT
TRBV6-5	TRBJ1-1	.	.	CASSYRGALTEAFF	TGTGCCAGCAGCTACCGGGGGGCGTTGACTGAAGCTTTCTTT
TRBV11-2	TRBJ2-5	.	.	CASSLGSGDKYF	TGTGCCAGCAGCTTAGGTTCGGGGGATAAGTACTTC
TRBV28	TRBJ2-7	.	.	CASTLGGKTYEQYF	TGTGCCAGCACCCTAGGAGGGAAGACCTACGAGCAGTACTTC
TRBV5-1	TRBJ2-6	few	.	CASSFGGSGANVLTF	TGCGCCAGCAGCTTCGGGGGTTCTGGGGCCAACGTCCTGACTTTC
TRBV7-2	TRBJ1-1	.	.	CASEEAFF	TGTGCCAGCGAGGAAGCTTTCTTT